The clone carrying this TCR beta chain was seen repeatedly, ten times or more. The target antigen is unknown. The CDR3 end falls 3 residues outside the read, so it is completed with the germline J gene. Blood samples were heparinized, roughly 5 to 9 ml per donor. The sample comes from a study of T cell clonality in common variable immunodeficiency. CDR3 length equals 13 residues. V dropped 8 bases and J dropped 1; count of bases not matched to a gene: 3. The germline V gene encodes CDR1 LNHNV and CDR2 YYDKDF (reference sequence). General study results and limits: Patient heterogeneity in the CVID cohort limited correlations between repertoire features and clinical complications. CVID subjects had higher TCRbeta clonality than healthy controls, most marked in about a third.

Clones were sequenced by immunoSEQ multiplex PCR, and TCRdb holds only the in-frame ones, with some missing. The table lists about 42,000 clones, with no singletons. The chain joins TRBV15 to TRBJ2-5; 8 bases match TRBD2. This clonotype originated in a person aged 18 to 70 in good health. Sequencing input: peripheral blood mononuclear cells. CDR3 sequence reads: CATSGGAQETQYF. The sequenced part of the CDR3 DNA is TGTGCCACCTCCGGGGGGGCCCAAGAGACC.